One TCR beta chain is described in this entry. Its antigen is still unknown. Next came a second PCR, run for about 7 to 12 cycles, which used a sample-barcoded 5' primer along with a J-beta primer mix. Each of the samples gave a minimum of 3 million paired-end reads that contained CDR3. TCRdb re-called the 5' RACE reads through MiXCR, storing one row per CDR3 protein. The sample consists of roughly 800,000 distinct CDR3 sequences, over 45% of them appearing once. The sample originates from a study of blood T cells in healthy people across ages. Study-wide results and limits: With age, beta diversity per million T cells declined roughly linearly, significantly by about 37.

Material for sequencing was blood. The TCR was taken from a man aged 30 to 45 in good health.

For the CDR3, the DNA is TGCAGTGCTAGGGCGGGACTAGCGGGACGTAGTGAGCAGTTCTTC. Translated: CSARAGLAGRSEQFF. The chain links TRBV20-1 to TRBJ2-1; 13 bases align to TRBD2. After removal of 3 bases from V and 9 bases from J, the junction contained 8 bases not matched to a gene. The CDR3 covers 15 residues. Germline V gene data show CDR1 as DFQATT and CDR2 as SNEGSKA (reference sequence).